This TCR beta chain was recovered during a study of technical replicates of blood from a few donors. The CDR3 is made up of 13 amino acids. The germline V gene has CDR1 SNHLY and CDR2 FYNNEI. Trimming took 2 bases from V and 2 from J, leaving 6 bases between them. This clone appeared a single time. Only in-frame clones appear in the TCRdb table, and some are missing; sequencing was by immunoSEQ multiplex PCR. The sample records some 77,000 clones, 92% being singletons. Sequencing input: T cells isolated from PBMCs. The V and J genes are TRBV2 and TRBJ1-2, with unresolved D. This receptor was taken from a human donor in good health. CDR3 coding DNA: TGTGCCAGCAGTGAAAGTCAGAACTATGGCTACACCTTC. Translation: CASSESQNYGYTF. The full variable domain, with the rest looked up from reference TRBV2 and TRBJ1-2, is EPEVTQTPSHQVTQMGQEVILRCVPISNHLYFYWYRQILGQKVEFLVSFYNNEISEKSEIFDDQFSVERPDGSNFTLKIRSTKLEDSAMYFCASSESQNYGYTFGSGTRLTVV.